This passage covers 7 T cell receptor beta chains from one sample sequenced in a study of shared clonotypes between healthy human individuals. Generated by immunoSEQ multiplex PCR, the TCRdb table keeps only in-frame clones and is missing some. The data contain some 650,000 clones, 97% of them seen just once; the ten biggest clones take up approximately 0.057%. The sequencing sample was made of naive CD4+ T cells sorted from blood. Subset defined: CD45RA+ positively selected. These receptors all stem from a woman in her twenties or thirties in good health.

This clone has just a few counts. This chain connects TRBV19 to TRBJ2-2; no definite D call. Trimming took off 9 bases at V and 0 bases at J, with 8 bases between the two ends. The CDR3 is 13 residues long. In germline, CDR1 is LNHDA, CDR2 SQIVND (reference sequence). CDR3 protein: CASHTPNTGELFF. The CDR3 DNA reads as TGTGCCAGCCACACACCGAACACCGGGGAGCTGTTTTTT.

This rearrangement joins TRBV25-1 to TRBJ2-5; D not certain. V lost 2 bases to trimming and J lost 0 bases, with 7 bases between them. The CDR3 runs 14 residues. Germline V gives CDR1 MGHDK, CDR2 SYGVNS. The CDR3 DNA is TGTGCCAGCAGTGAAGGGCATTACCAAGAGACCCAGTACTTC. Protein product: CASSEGHYQETQYF.

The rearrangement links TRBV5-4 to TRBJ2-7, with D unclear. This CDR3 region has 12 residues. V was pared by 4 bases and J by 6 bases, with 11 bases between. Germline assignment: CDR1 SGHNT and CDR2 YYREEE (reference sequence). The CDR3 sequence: CASSLRLGEQYF. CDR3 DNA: TGTGCCAGCAGCCTGCGTCTAGGCGAGCAGTACTTC.

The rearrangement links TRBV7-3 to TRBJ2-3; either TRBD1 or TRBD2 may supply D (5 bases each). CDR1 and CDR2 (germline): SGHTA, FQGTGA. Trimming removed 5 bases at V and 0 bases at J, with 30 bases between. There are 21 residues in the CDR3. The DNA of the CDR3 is TGTGCCAGCAGCCTCCCTCCGGGACCCTTGGGGAGCCCATTGAGCACAGATACGCAGTATTTT. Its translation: CASSLPPGPLGSPLSTDTQYF.

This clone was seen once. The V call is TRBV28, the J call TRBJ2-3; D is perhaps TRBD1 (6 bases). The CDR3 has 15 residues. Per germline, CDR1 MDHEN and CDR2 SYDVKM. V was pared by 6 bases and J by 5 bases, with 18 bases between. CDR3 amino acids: CASSLQKTGLDTQYF. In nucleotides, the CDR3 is TGTGCCAGCAGCCTACAAAAAACAGGGTTAGATACGCAGTATTTT.

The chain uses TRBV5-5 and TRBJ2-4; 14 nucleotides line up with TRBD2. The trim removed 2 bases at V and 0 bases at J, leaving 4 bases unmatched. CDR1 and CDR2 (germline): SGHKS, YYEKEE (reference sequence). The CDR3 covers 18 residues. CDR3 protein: CASSFGLAGGRAKNIQYF. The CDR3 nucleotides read TGTGCCAGCAGCTTCGGACTAGCGGGAGGACGAGCCAAAAACATTCAGTACTTC.

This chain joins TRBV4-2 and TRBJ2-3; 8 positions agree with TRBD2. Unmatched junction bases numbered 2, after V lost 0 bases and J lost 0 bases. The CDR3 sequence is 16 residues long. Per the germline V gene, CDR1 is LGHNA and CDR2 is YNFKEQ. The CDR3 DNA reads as TGTGCCAGCAGCCAAGATTCTAGCGGGAGCACAGATACGCAGTATTTT. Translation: CASSQDSSGSTDTQYF.